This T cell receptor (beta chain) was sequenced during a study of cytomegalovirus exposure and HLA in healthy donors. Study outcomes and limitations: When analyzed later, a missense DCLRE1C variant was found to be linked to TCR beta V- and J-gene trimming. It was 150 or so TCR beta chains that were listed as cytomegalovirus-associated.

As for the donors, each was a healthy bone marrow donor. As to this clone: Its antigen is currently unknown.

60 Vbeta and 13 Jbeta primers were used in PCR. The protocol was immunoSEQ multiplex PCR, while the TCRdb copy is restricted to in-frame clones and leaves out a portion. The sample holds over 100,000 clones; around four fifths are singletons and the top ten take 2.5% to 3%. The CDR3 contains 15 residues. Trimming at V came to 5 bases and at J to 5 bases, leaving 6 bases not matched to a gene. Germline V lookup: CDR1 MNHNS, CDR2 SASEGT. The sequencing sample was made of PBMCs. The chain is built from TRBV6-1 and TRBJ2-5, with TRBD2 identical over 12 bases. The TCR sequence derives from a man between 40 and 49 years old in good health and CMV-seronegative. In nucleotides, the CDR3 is TGTGCCAGCAGTCCTGGACTAGCGGGGAGGGAGACCCAGTACTTC. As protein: CASSPGLAGRETQYF.